This entry describes one T cell receptor beta chain. This receptor's antigen is unknown. It has no much larger one-base neighbor in the sample; base qualities were not kept. V loses 5 bases at its end and J loses 5 bases; junction bases beyond the gene matches: 7. The CDR3, cysteine through phenylalanine, is 14 amino acids long. The kept DNA is CDR3 alone, 42 bases in frame from the first base. Looking up the germline V gene (reference sequence) yields CDR1 GTSNPN and CDR2 SVGIG. These data come from a study of OX40 agonist ivuxolimab in advanced cancers. Context from the whole study: The costimulatory receptor OX40 (CD134) was targeted by ivuxolimab, a fully human IgG2 agonistic monoclonal antibody. Intravenous ivuxolimab was administered to patients every 2 weeks at six dose levels: 0.01, 0.1, 0.3, 1.5, 3 and 10 mg/kg. Among the roughly 50 dose-escalation patients, around 19 had hepatocellular carcinoma, approximately 15 melanoma, 9 renal cell carcinoma and 9 head and neck cancer. In the dose-escalation cohort, 82.7% of patients were male, and the mean age was approximately 60 years with a range of about 20 to 79. Patients were allowed to have had prior anti-PD-1, anti-PD-L1 or anti-CTLA-4 therapy, and 40% to 45% of the dose-escalation patients had previously received checkpoint inhibitors. Three dose-escalation patients achieved partial responses, one with hepatocellular carcinoma and two with cutaneous melanoma. Peripheral TCRbeta sequencing was intended to test whether TCR sequence diversity was altered and clonal T-cell expansion was caused by ivuxolimab. The monotherapy dose-escalation portion (N of about 49 patients) of the phase I ivuxolimab trial is reported in the paper. General study outcomes and caveats: Antigen specificity was not determined for the clonally expanded peripheral T cells. After ivuxolimab, CD8+ T cells had more expanded clones than CD4+ T cells on average. In the 0.1-3.0 mg/kg groups, partial responders were among the patients with the lowest normalized peripheral clonal expansion, particularly in CD8+ T cells. Low levels of normalized T-cell clonal expansion were also seen in some patients who did not respond. At doses from 0.1 to 3.0 mg/kg, clonal expansion was seen in both CD4+ and CD8+ blood T cells between baseline and week 6.

For sequencing of the TCRbeta CDR3 region, genomic DNA was extracted from the sorted cells. TCRbeta CDR3 regions were sequenced using the immunoSEQ Assay. Held by TCRdb, this immuneACCESS table contains in-frame sequences only and omits some clones. Under half of the omission traces to an unresolved V gene where checked; the cause of the rest is unknown. The sample has around 100,000 clones on record, 90% of them singletons. Roughly 0.16% of the sample rests with the top ten. Patients with autoimmune disease history or receiving systemic immunosuppression were excluded from the trial. Peripheral blood for TCR sequencing was drawn from every dose cohort at baseline, at cycle 4 day 1 and at cycle 7 day 1. The samples were taken from a phase I, first-in-human, multicenter, open-label dose-escalation trial of ivuxolimab. Adults with locally advanced or metastatic head and neck squamous cell, hepatocellular, melanoma or renal cell carcinoma were enrolled in the trial. Before TCR sequencing, CD4+ T cells and CD8+ T cells from peripheral blood were sorted into separate populations.

This receptor was obtained from an adult with an advanced solid tumor such as melanoma, head and neck, liver or kidney cancer. This sample comprised CD4+ or CD8+ T cells sorted from blood, obtained in a trial of the OX40 agonist ivuxolimab. Rearrangement joined TRBV30 to TRBJ2-7, and 12 junctional nucleotides match TRBD2. The bases read TGTGCCTGGCGGGCTAGCGGGGGGGCCAACGAGCAGTACTTC. Its coded protein is CAWRASGGANEQYF.